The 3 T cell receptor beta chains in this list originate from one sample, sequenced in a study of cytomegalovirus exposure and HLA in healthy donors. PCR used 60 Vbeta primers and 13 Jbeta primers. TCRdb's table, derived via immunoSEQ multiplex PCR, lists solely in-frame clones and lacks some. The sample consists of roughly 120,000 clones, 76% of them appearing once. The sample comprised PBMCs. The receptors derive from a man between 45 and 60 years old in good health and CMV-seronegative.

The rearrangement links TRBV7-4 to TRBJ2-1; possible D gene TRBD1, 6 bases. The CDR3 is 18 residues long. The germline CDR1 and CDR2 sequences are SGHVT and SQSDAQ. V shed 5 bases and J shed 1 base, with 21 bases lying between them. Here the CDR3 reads CASSPRGGHPLSYNEQFF. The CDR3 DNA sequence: TGTGCCAGCAGCCCCCGAGGGGGACACCCACTTTCCTACAATGAGCAGTTCTTC.

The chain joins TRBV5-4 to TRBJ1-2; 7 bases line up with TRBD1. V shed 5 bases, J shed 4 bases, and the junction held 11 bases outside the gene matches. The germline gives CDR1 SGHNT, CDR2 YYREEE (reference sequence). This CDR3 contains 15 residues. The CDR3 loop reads CASSPQQGSGYGYTF. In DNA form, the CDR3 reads TGTGCCAGCAGTCCCCAACAGGGGAGTGGCTATGGCTACACCTTC. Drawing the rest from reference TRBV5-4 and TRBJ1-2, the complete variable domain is ETGVTQSPTHLIKTRGQQVTLRCSSQSGHNTVSWYQQALGQGPQFIFQYYREEENGRGNFPPRFSGLQFPNYSSELNVNALELDDSALYLCASSPQQGSGYGYTFGSGTRLTVV.

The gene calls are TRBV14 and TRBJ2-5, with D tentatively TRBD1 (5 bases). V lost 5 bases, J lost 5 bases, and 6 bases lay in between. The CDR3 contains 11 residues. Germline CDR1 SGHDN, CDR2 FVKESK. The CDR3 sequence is CASSAGETQYF. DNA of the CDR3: TGTGCCAGCAGCGCAGGGGAGACCCAGTACTTC.